The entry below describes one T cell receptor (beta chain). The sample is drawn from a study of blood T cell repertoires in COVID-19. Across the whole study: The origin of the acute and convalescent COVID-19 samples was the United States, Italy and Spain. PBMCs, B-cell-depleted T cells, or T cells provided the cDNA or gDNA that made up the material.

In the original analysis: Reference gene primer amplification gave nucleated cell count estimates. Clones were sequenced by immunoSEQ multiplex PCR, and TCRdb holds only the in-frame ones, with some missing. V and J calls and clone size follow that table, whereas D and trimming were derived from the DNA. The table records under 550,000 clones, about 87% of them present only once. This CDR3 has 14 amino acids. V lost 1 base and J 4 bases, leaving 11 bases between the germline ends. Germline V CDR1 and CDR2: SGHRS, YFSETQ. Recruited during active infection, patients (from Seattle) were subsequently followed longitudinally.

The origin of this receptor is a man younger than 35 with COVID-19, enrolled during active disease. V and J are TRBV5-1 and TRBJ2-5, with a possible D match to TRBD2 (6 bases). The sample comprised peripheral blood. The CDR3 sequence is CASSLSAGLETQYF. The CDR3 DNA reads TGCGCCAGCAGCTTGTCGGCGGGGCTAGAGACCCAGTACTTC.